What follows are 10 T cell receptor beta chains derived from one specimen sequenced in a study of cytomegalovirus exposure and HLA in healthy donors. The primer mix had 60 Vbeta and 13 Jbeta primers. The data were produced by immunoSEQ multiplex PCR, yet TCRdb's version contains in-frame clones alone and is incomplete. Of 200,000 to 250,000 clones listed, under 70% were seen once; the top ten hold approximately 2.5%. Sequenced input: PBMCs. These receptors were obtained from a man in his forties in good health and CMV-seropositive.

About this clone: One junction end disagrees with the germline gene, perhaps due to a read error. The chain employs TRBV7-9 and TRBJ1-1; no reliable D call. The CDR3 covers 12 residues. Germline assignment: CDR1 SEHNR and CDR2 FQNEAQ (reference sequence). CDR3 DNA sequence: TGTTCCAGCAGCTTACTGGAGACTGAAGCTTTCTTT. Protein sequence: CSSSLLETEAFF.

This clone occurred once. The chain employs TRBV9 and TRBJ1-1; possible D gene TRBD1, 6 bases. Germline V gene sequence: CDR1 SGDLS, CDR2 YYNGEE. V was shortened by 3 bases and J by 2 bases, with 23 bases between the two germline ends. The CDR3 sequence is 18 residues long. The CDR3 nucleotides are TGTGCCAGCAGCGGGACAGACAGAGGTCCCCCTCCCAACACTGAAGCTTTCTTT. It codes for CASSGTDRGPPPNTEAFF.

CDR3 sequence reads: CASSEAIGAGNTIYF. CDR3 DNA: TGTGCCAGCAGTGAAGCAATCGGGGCTGGAAACACCATATATTTT. The rearrangement uses TRBV2 and TRBJ1-3; no reliable D call. In germline, CDR1 is SNHLY, CDR2 FYNNEI. The CDR3 runs 15 residues. V was trimmed by 0 bases and J by 2 bases, leaving 8 bases between them.

The rearrangement joins TRBV28 to TRBJ2-7; the D is unclear. V was cut by 2 bases and J by 3 bases, with 14 bases left in between. The CDR3 loop spans 15 amino acids. Looked up from germline, CDR1 is MDHEN and CDR2 is SYDVKM. The CDR3 coding sequence is TGTGCCAGCAGTTTACTAGAACAAGTCGACTACGAGCAGTACTTC. Residues: CASSLLEQVDYEQYF. Drawing the rest from reference TRBV28 and TRBJ2-7, the complete variable domain is DVKVTQSSRYLVKRTGEKVFLECVQDMDHENMFWYRQDPGLGLRLIYFSYDVKMKEKGDIPEGYSVSREKKERFSLILESASTNQTSMYLCASSLLEQVDYEQYFGPGTRLTVT.

The chain is built from TRBV9 and TRBJ1-3; the D is unclear. Trimming pared 4 bases from V and 3 bases from J, leaving 11 bases between. The CDR3 has 14 residues. CDR1 is SGDLS, CDR2 YYNGEE, per germline. The CDR3 reads CASSNSGVGNTIYF. The CDR3 coding sequence is TGTGCCAGCAGCAACAGTGGCGTTGGAAACACCATATATTTT.

This chain uses TRBV19 with TRBJ1-4; 9 nucleotides align to TRBD1. The CDR3 covers 13 residues. Per germline, CDR1 LNHDA and CDR2 SQIVND (reference sequence). J lost 8 bases, V lost 5 bases, and 3 bases had no gene match. In nucleotides, the CDR3 is TGTGCCAGTAGTCGGGACAGGGTAGAAAAACTGTTTTTT. Translated: CASSRDRVEKLFF.

The chain joins TRBV4-1 to TRBJ1-6, with D hard to call. CDR1 is MGHRA and CDR2 is YSYEKL in the germline V gene. The CDR3 consists of 12 residues. The ends were cut back, 3 bases at V and 11 bases at J, with 8 bases in the middle. CDR3 sequence reads: CASSHPVAPLHF. In DNA, the CDR3 is TGCGCCAGCAGCCACCCGGTGGCACCCCTCCACTTT.

The chain carries TRBV19 and TRBJ2-5; a possible D gene is TRBD1 (6 bases). Trimming stripped 9 bases from V and 1 base from J, with 12 bases between. Germline values: CDR1 LNHDA, CDR2 SQIVND (reference sequence). This CDR3 has 13 amino acids. The CDR3 loop reads CASSRGGQETQYF. The CDR3 DNA reads as TGTGCCAGCTCCCGAGGGGGCCAAGAGACCCAGTACTTC.

The rearrangement uses TRBV4-1 and TRBJ2-7; 9 nucleotides align to TRBD1. V lost 4 bases, J lost 5 bases, and 9 bases stayed unmatched. This CDR3 is 15 amino acids long. Germline CDR1 reads MGHRA; CDR2 reads YSYEKL. CDR3 nucleotides: TGCGCCAGCAGCCTAACCCCGGGACAGGGTAACGAGCAGTACTTC. The encoded protein is CASSLTPGQGNEQYF.

This chain uses TRBV10-3 with TRBJ2-2, with a possible D match to TRBD2 (5 bases). The CDR3 contains 12 residues. The germline gives CDR1 ENHRY, CDR2 SYGVKD. V gave up 8 bases and J gave up 5 bases, with 9 bases separating them. The CDR3 here is CAILGDTGELFF. CDR3 in DNA: TGTGCCATCTTGGGAGATACCGGGGAGCTGTTTTTT.